A single sample gave rise to the 24 T cell receptor beta chains below, sequenced in a study of a mutant IDH1 vaccine in newly diagnosed glioma. These receptors have no known antigen. Time point denoted: week 23, last vaccination. The content of each vaccine dose was 300 ug of mutant IDH1 20-mer peptide, and topical imiquimod accompanied it. Profiled with immunoSEQ multiplex PCR; TCRdb holds only in-frame clones, not every one. The sample consists of about 55,000 clones, 80% of them appearing once. Source: PBMCs, taken from a glioma patient whose treatment included an IDH1 peptide vaccine. The receptor set was obtained from a man in his forties or fifties with glioma.

This clone appeared a few times. The V and J genes are TRBV18 and TRBJ1-3; D is undetermined. CDR3 size: 14 residues. V was cut by 0 bases and J by 5 bases, with 8 bases left in between. Germline assignment: CDR1 KGHSH and CDR2 LQKENI. CDR3 coding DNA: TGTGCCAGCTCACCACCGATAAACCGAAACACCATATATTTT. Amino acids: CASSPPINRNTIYF.

The rearrangement uses TRBV5-6 and TRBJ1-2; TRBD1 matches at 7 bases. After removal of 4 bases from V and 5 bases from J, the junction contained 5 bases not matched to a gene. Per the germline V gene, CDR1 is SGHDT and CDR2 is YYEEEE. This CDR3 region has 13 residues. CDR3 sequence reads: CASSGDRAYGYTF. The DNA for the CDR3 is TGTGCCAGCAGCGGTGACAGGGCGTATGGCTACACCTTC.

The chain carries TRBV7-9 and TRBJ2-1; D perhaps matches TRBD2 (6 bases). V lost 2 bases and J 0 bases, leaving 11 bases between the germline ends. This CDR3 has 16 residues. In germline, CDR1 is SEHNR, CDR2 FQNEAQ (reference sequence). The CDR3 loop is CASSLWSGSSYNEQFF. The CDR3 DNA follows: TGTGCCAGCAGCTTATGGTCCGGGAGCTCCTACAATGAGCAGTTCTTC.

Here the CDR3 DNA reads TGTGCCAGTAGTGGCTCGACAGGCCAAGAGACCCAGTACTTC. This gives the protein CASSGSTGQETQYF. V gene TRBV19 combines with J gene TRBJ2-5, with a weak D call TRBD1 (6 bases). Germline V gene data show CDR1 as LNHDA and CDR2 as SQIVND (reference sequence). The CDR3 is 14 amino acids. V gave up 5 bases and J gave up 1 base, with 11 bases separating them. Supplemented by reference TRBV19 and TRBJ2-5, the full variable domain reads DGGITQSPKYLFRKEGQNVTLSCEQNLNHDAMYWYRQDPGQGLRLIYYSQIVNDFQKGDIAEGYSVSREKKESFPLTVTSAQKNPTAFYLCASSGSTGQETQYFGPGTRLLVL.

The genes are TRBV4-1 and TRBJ1-2; perhaps TRBD1 as D (5 bases). V was trimmed by 1 base and J by 8 bases, leaving 11 bases between them. Per germline, CDR1 MGHRA and CDR2 YSYEKL. This CDR3 contains 13 residues. The CDR3 DNA reads TGCGCCAGCAGCCAAGGGATCGGGGCAGGCTACACCTTC. Translating gives CASSQGIGAGYTF.

The chain couples TRBV25-1 to TRBJ2-2; no clear D. Trimming removed 2 bases from V and 2 bases from J, with 6 bases in between. Germline CDR1 MGHDK, CDR2 SYGVNS. CDR3 length: 14 amino acids. The CDR3 here is CASSEVRNTGELFF. DNA of the CDR3: TGTGCCAGCAGTGAAGTAAGAAACACCGGGGAGCTGTTTTTT.

This clone was detected only once. The chain carries TRBV7-8 and TRBJ1-5; possible D gene TRBD1, 5 bases. Trimming pared 1 base from V and 7 bases from J, leaving 14 bases between. The CDR3 sequence is 15 residues long. Germline V gives CDR1 SGHVS, CDR2 FQNEAQ. CDR3 amino acids: CASSLVEGLRQPQHF. For the CDR3, the DNA is TGTGCCAGCAGCTTAGTCGAGGGGTTGCGACAGCCCCAGCATTTT. Supplemented by reference TRBV7-8 and TRBJ1-5, the full variable domain reads GAGVSQSPRYKVAKRGQDVALRCDPISGHVSLFWYQQALGQGPEFLTYFQNEAQLDKSGLPSDRFFAERPEGSVSTLKIQRTQQEDSAVYLCASSLVEGLRQPQHFGDGTRLSIL.

The chain combines TRBV10-3 with TRBJ1-4; a possible D gene is TRBD1 (6 bases). V lost 3 bases, J lost 6 bases, and 20 bases lay in between. The CDR3 is made up of 17 amino acids. Germline-derived CDR1 and CDR2 are ENHRY and SYGVKD. CDR3 sequence: CAISEGGAIGGDEKLFF. CDR3 in DNA: TGTGCCATCAGTGAAGGGGGGGCGATTGGAGGAGATGAAAAACTGTTTTTT.

The rearrangement joins TRBV5-1 to TRBJ2-3; TRBD2 matches 8 bases. From germline, CDR1 is SGHRS and CDR2 YFSETQ. V trimming: 4 bases; J trimming: 0 bases; junction bases outside the gene matches: 4. This CDR3 region has 15 residues. The CDR3 coding sequence is TGCGCCAGCAGCCGTAGCGGGGATAGCACAGATACGCAGTATTTT. Residues: CASSRSGDSTDTQYF.

This clone was seen once. Here the CDR3 DNA reads TGTGCCAGCAGACGTAGCACAGATACGCAGTATTTT. Translation gives CASRRSTDTQYF. The V gene is TRBV5-8, the J gene TRBJ2-3, with D uncertain. CDR1 is SGHTS and CDR2 is YDEGEE in the germline V gene. The CDR3 loop spans 12 amino acids. The V gene lost 5 bases and the J gene lost 0 bases, with 4 bases spanning the gap.

This clone was seen at least ten times. The rearrangement joins TRBV7-3 to TRBJ2-7; 8 nucleotides agree with TRBD1. The germline V gene has CDR1 SGHTA and CDR2 FQGTGA. The CDR3 is 16 residues long. Germline trimming cut 5 bases from V and 0 bases from J; bases unmatched to any gene: 9. The CDR3 DNA sequence: TGTGCCAGCAGCCCTACAGGGGGATCGGACTCCTACGAGCAGTACTTC. Its protein is CASSPTGGSDSYEQYF.

The CDR3 spells CASSLRTGGSDGELFF. CDR3 nucleotides: TGTGCCAGCAGTTTAAGGACAGGGGGCTCGGACGGGGAGCTGTTTTTT. V and J are TRBV27 and TRBJ2-2, with TRBD1 matching 11 bases. The length of the CDR3 is 16 residues. The J segment lost 7 bases and the V segment lost 2 bases, leaving 6 bases of the junction unmatched. The V gene's germline CDR1 is MNHEY and CDR2 SMNVEV (reference sequence).

There are a few counts of this clone. This chain connects TRBV7-9 to TRBJ1-2, with D possibly being TRBD1 (5 bases). The V gene's germline CDR1 is SEHNR and CDR2 FQNEAQ (reference sequence). The CDR3 consists of 12 residues. V was clipped by 5 bases and J by 6 bases, with 10 bases between them. In DNA, the CDR3 is TGTGCCAGCAGCCTAAGGGGTAATGGCTACACCTTC. This gives the protein CASSLRGNGYTF.

This chain joins TRBV5-1 and TRBJ2-1; D gene unclear. The V end lost 0 bases, the J end lost 2 bases, and 6 bases lay between the germline ends. Germline CDR1 reads SGHRS; CDR2 reads YFSETQ. This CDR3 contains 14 residues. CDR3 amino acids: CASSLVAAYNEQFF. The CDR3 DNA reads as TGCGCCAGCAGCTTGGTAGCCGCCTACAATGAGCAGTTCTTC.

The gene calls are TRBV2 and TRBJ2-5, with D perhaps being TRBD1 or TRBD2 (5 bases each). Trimming left V 6 bases short and J 5 bases short, with 19 bases between. The CDR3 is made up of 15 amino acids. The germline V gene encodes CDR1 SNHLY and CDR2 FYNNEI. The CDR3 nucleotides read TGTGCCAGCAGGAACAACAACCAGGGCGGGGAGACCCAGTACTTC. It yields the protein CASRNNNQGGETQYF.

This clone came up once. This chain links TRBV7-9 with TRBJ2-7; D possibly corresponds to TRBD1 (6 bases). V lost 4 bases, J lost 3 bases, and 13 bases lay in between. Germline V lookup: CDR1 SEHNR, CDR2 FQNEAQ (reference sequence). The length of the CDR3 is 14 residues. CDR3 amino acids: CASSSPEDSYEQYF. CDR3 bases: TGTGCCAGCAGCTCACCCGAGGACAGCTACGAGCAGTACTTC.

The chain joins TRBV30 to TRBJ1-1; 7 nucleotides align to TRBD1. V shed 7 bases and J 1 base; nucleotides not matched to a gene: 9. This CDR3 comprises 14 residues. Germline V gives CDR1 GTSNPN, CDR2 SVGIG (reference sequence). CDR3: CASTPGTANTEAFF. Here the CDR3 DNA reads TGTGCCTCCACTCCCGGGACAGCGAACACTGAAGCTTTCTTT. Filled out from reference TRBV30 and TRBJ1-1, the complete variable domain reads SQTIHQWPATLVQPVGSPLSLECTVEGTSNPNLYWYRQAAGRGLQLLFYSVGIGQISSEVPQNLSASRPQDRQFILSSKKLLLSDSGFYLCASTPGTANTEAFFGQGTRLTVV.

This clone was recorded once. The chain carries TRBV4-1 and TRBJ1-1; D is undetermined. Trimming took 3 bases from V and 1 from J, leaving 12 bases between them. Germline V gene sequence: CDR1 MGHRA, CDR2 YSYEKL. The CDR3 consists of 15 residues. The CDR3 is CASSHRVGPNTEAFF. Written as DNA, the CDR3 is TGCGCCAGCAGCCATAGGGTCGGGCCGAACACTGAAGCTTTCTTT.

V is TRBV7-2 and J is TRBJ1-3; no firm D call. The germline CDR1 and CDR2 sequences are SGHTA and FQGNSA. This CDR3 is built from 15 residues. V gave up 4 bases and J gave up 0 bases, with 10 bases separating them. As DNA, the CDR3 is TGTGCCAGCAGCTCCGACTGGAGCTCTGGAAACACCATATATTTT. It encodes CASSSDWSSGNTIYF.

This chain links TRBV30 with TRBJ2-3; no clear D. The V gene's germline CDR1 is GTSNPN and CDR2 SVGIG (reference sequence). V shed 0 bases and J shed 6 bases, with 10 bases lying between them. This CDR3 has 13 residues. Here the CDR3 DNA reads TGTGCCTGGAGTGTAGGGTGGCGGGATACGCAGTATTTT. This gives the protein CAWSVGWRDTQYF.

The J gene is TRBJ1-2, the V gene TRBV19; 10 bases are shared with TRBD1. V lost 5 bases and J lost 4; bases outside the gene matches: 4. The germline V gene encodes CDR1 LNHDA and CDR2 SQIVND (reference sequence). The CDR3 runs 14 residues. The CDR3 spells CASSSGTGAYGYTF. The CDR3 region has the DNA TGTGCCAGTAGTTCCGGGACAGGGGCCTATGGCTACACCTTC.

This clone has just a few counts. The V and J genes are TRBV19 and TRBJ1-5, with a possible D match to TRBD1 (5 bases). The V gene lost 11 bases and the J gene lost 6 bases, with 26 bases spanning the gap. Per the germline V gene, CDR1 is LNHDA and CDR2 is SQIVND (reference sequence). The CDR3 covers 16 residues. CDR3 in DNA: TGTGCCTGCGCGGAGGGCAGGGTCGAAGTTGGTCAGCCCCAGCATTTT. It codes for CACAEGRVEVGQPQHF. Based on the CDR3 plus reference TRBV19 and TRBJ1-5, the full variable domain is DGGITQSPKYLFRKEGQNVTLSCEQNLNHDAMYWYRQDPGQGLRLIYYSQIVNDFQKGDIAEGYSVSREKKESFPLTVTSAQKNPTAFYLCACAEGRVEVGQPQHFGDGTRLSIL.

The chain combines TRBV25-1 with TRBJ2-2; D may be TRBD1 (6 bases). CDR1 MGHDK and CDR2 SYGVNS come from the germline V gene. The germline V and J ends were trimmed by 8 bases and 6 bases, with 10 bases remaining between them. This CDR3 has 12 amino acids. CDR3 amino acids: CASEEGAGELFF. CDR3 nucleotides: TGTGCCAGCGAAGAGGGGGCCGGGGAGCTGTTTTTT.

The CDR3 DNA reads TGTGCCTGGAGTGTATGGTACATGGGACAGGGAAACACTGAAGCTTTCTTT. It specifies CAWSVWYMGQGNTEAFF. This chain joins TRBV30 and TRBJ1-1; the match to TRBD1 covers 9 bases. The CDR3 has 17 residues. Germline V gene sequence: CDR1 GTSNPN, CDR2 SVGIG (reference sequence). Trimming at V came to 0 bases and at J to 2 bases, leaving 10 bases not matched to a gene.